This section outlines one T cell receptor beta chain sequence together with its context. This entry is derived from a study of PD-L1 blockade in urothelial cancer. Study overall: In about 2014, patients got going on atezolizumab, taking 1,200 mg intravenously every 3 weeks. Analyses were performed on blood at 3 weeks after treatment start (the second dose) and at 6 weeks. A median approximately 150,000 T cells were found in blood samples.

Time point reported: pretreatment peripheral blood. The protocol was immunoSEQ multiplex PCR, while the TCRdb copy is restricted to in-frame clones and leaves out a portion. The sample has approximately 67,000 clones, 70% to 90% seen once; the top ten hold 14% to 15%. Germline assignment: CDR1 SGHAT and CDR2 FQNNGV. V lost 5 bases to trimming and J lost 4 bases, with 9 bases between them. The CDR3 is made up of 13 amino acids. This TCR was sampled from a man in his fifties or sixties with urothelial cancer. The input for sequencing was PBMCs, taken around atezolizumab (anti-PD-L1) treatment. J is TRBJ1-3 and V is TRBV11-2; D call uncertain. The CDR3 DNA sequence: TGTGCCAGCAGCGCCCCGGGGGGAAACACCATATATTTT. This gives the protein CASSAPGGNTIYF.